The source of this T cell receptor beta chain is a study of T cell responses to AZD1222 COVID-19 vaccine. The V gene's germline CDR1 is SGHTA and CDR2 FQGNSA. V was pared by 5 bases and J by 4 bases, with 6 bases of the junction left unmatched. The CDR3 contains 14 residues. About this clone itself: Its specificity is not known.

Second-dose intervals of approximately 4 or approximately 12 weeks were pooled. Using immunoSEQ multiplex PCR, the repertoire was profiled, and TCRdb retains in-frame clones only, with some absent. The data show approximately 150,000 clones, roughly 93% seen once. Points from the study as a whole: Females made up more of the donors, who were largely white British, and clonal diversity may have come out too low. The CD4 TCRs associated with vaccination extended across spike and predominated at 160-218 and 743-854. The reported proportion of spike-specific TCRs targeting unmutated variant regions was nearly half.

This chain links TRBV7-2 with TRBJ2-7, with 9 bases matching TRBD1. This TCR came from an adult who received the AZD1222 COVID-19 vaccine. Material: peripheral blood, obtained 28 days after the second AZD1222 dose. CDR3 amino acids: CASSISTGGYEQYF. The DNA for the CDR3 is TGTGCCAGCAGCATATCGACAGGGGGATACGAGCAGTACTTC.